This TCR beta chain was sequenced in a study of T cell repertoires in cytomegalovirus infection. Study-level points and caveats: What dominated the ex vivo response were HLA-C-restricted CMV-specific TCR beta clonotypes.

The CDR3 contains 12 residues. V dropped 5 bases and J dropped 13; count of bases not matched to a gene: 9. Germline V CDR1 and CDR2: SGHVS, FNYEAQ. Of note for this clonotype: Antigen unknown.

TCRdb reprocessed the reads via MiXCR and lists one record per CDR3 protein. The repertoire holds 350,000 to 500,000 distinct CDR3 sequences, with approximately 33% as singletons. This sequence originates from a human donor in good health (CMV status not recorded). Some clones in this sample may be carry-over from other donors' samples. Material for sequencing was PBMCs. The chain joins TRBV7-6 to TRBJ1-2; 8 positions agree with TRBD1. The CDR3 sequence: CASSLRTGRFTF. DNA for the CDR3: TGTGCCAGCAGCCTTCGGACAGGGCGGTTCACCTTC.